The TCR beta chain described here comes from a study of cytomegalovirus exposure and HLA in healthy donors. Trimming at V came to 5 bases and at J to 6 bases, leaving 9 bases not matched to a gene. This CDR3 region has 15 residues. The germline V gene encodes CDR1 SGHRS and CDR2 YFSETQ. The protocol was immunoSEQ multiplex PCR, while the TCRdb copy is restricted to in-frame clones and leaves out a portion. The table has 130,000 or so clones, around 92% seen once. Remarks on this clone: The antigen remains undetermined.

Study-level points and caveats: The investigators catalogued 150 to 200 TCR beta chains as cytomegalovirus-associated.

Input material: PBMCs. This receptor was taken from a man aged 30-40 years in good health and CMV-seronegative. This sequence joins TRBV5-1 and TRBJ2-3, with 10 bases aligning to TRBD2. CDR3 loop: CASRAGTSVSDTQYF. CDR3 DNA: TGCGCCAGCAGAGCCGGGACTAGCGTCTCCGATACGCAGTATTTT.